The clone carrying this T cell receptor beta chain showed up just a few times. Its matching antigen is unknown. A 5'RACE template-switching step, the method used to make TCR cDNA, added a universal primer site and UMIs. MiXCR was run by TCRdb on the 5' RACE reads, yielding one entry per CDR3 protein. The sample contains hundreds of thousands of distinct CDR3 sequences, 17% of which appear only once. The germline gives CDR1 SGHRS, CDR2 YFSETQ. The CDR3 sequence is 15 residues long. V was pared by 0 bases and J by 6 bases, with 13 bases between. The data were taken from a study of T cells after yellow fever vaccination. Study-wide results and caveats: Researchers report a weaker secondary response that nonetheless peaked faster, day 5 versus 15. Contamination of FACS-sorted repertoires by abundant clonotypes from the bulk population could occur.

Sample: PBMCs, taken about 5 days after the first yellow fever vaccination. The chain has TRBV5-1 and TRBJ1-5, with D perhaps matching TRBD1 (6 bases). This TCR was recovered from a man aged 18-30 years who received the YFV17D yellow fever vaccine. The CDR3 region has the DNA TGCGCCAGCAGCTTGGAGGGTAGGGGGATTCAGCCCCAGCATTTT. Its protein product is CASSLEGRGIQPQHF.